Below, 23 T cell receptor beta chains from the same sample are listed, as sequenced in a study of technical replicates of blood from several donors. TCRdb's copy holds only in-frame clones and misses some; the assay was immunoSEQ multiplex PCR. The sample lists approximately 90,000 clones; 95% were seen once. Source material: T cells isolated from PBMCs. The receptor set was obtained from a human donor in good health.

This chain connects TRBV28 to TRBJ2-1; 9 positions agree with TRBD2. The CDR3 has 18 amino acids. The J segment lost 3 bases and the V segment lost 5 bases, leaving 14 bases of the junction unmatched. CDR1 and CDR2 (germline): MDHEN, SYDVKM. CDR3 sequence: CASSPHQVGGGVYNEQFF. The CDR3 bases are TGTGCCAGCAGTCCCCACCAGGTCGGCGGGGGGGTCTACAATGAGCAGTTCTTC.

J is TRBJ2-7 and V is TRBV15; tentative D call: TRBD2 (6 bases). The CDR3 is 13 residues long. Trimming removed 0 bases at V and 4 bases at J, with 7 bases between. Per germline, CDR1 LNHNV and CDR2 YYDKDF (reference sequence). The CDR3 sequence is CATSREGGYEQYF. The DNA of the CDR3 is TGTGCCACCAGCAGAGAGGGGGGTTACGAGCAGTACTTC.

This chain links TRBV7-9 with TRBJ1-2, with 8 bases fitting TRBD1. Germline trimming cut 1 base from V and 12 bases from J; bases unmatched to any gene: 7. This CDR3 comprises 13 residues. Germline-derived CDR1 and CDR2 are SEHNR and FQNEAQ (reference sequence). The CDR3 here is CASSLEAGGEDTF. The CDR3 nucleotides are TGTGCCAGCAGCTTAGAGGCAGGGGGCGAGGACACCTTC.

The table lists this clone with a count of one. The chain employs TRBV30 and TRBJ2-3; possible D gene TRBD2, 5 bases. Germline CDR1 and CDR2: GTSNPN and SVGIG (reference sequence). The CDR3 loop spans 14 amino acids. V dropped 1 base and J dropped 0 bases, with 8 bases sitting between them. The CDR3 coding sequence is TGTGCCTGGAGTGGGAGGATAAGCACAGATACGCAGTATTTT. Translated: CAWSGRISTDTQYF.

This chain uses TRBV28 with TRBJ1-4; 8 positions match TRBD1. V shed 6 bases, J shed 8 bases, and the junction held 17 bases outside the gene matches. This CDR3 is built from 17 residues. The V gene's germline CDR1 is MDHEN and CDR2 SYDVKM. CDR3 DNA: TGTGCCAGCAGATCTCCGGGACAGGCTTCCTCCTTCGAAAAACTGTTTTTT. Protein sequence: CASRSPGQASSFEKLFF.

J is TRBJ2-7 and V is TRBV29-1, with a tentative D call TRBD1 (6 bases). Per germline, CDR1 SQVTM and CDR2 ANQGSEA. The CDR3 is made up of 15 amino acids. The V end was cut by 5 bases, the J end by 2 bases, with 19 bases between. The CDR3 reads CSVTYSDSPTYEQYF. The CDR3 DNA sequence: TGCAGCGTTACATATTCGGACAGTCCCACCTACGAGCAGTACTTC.

The chain joins TRBV10-3 to TRBJ2-7; a weak D match, TRBD1 (5 bases). Germline V gene sequence: CDR1 ENHRY, CDR2 SYGVKD. CDR3 length equals 11 residues. V gave up 5 bases and J gave up 10 bases, with 12 bases separating them. The CDR3 spells CAISKGSGQYF. Here the CDR3 DNA reads TGTGCCATCAGTAAGGGGTCAGGACAGTACTTC.

The rearrangement uses TRBV27 and TRBJ1-1; D may be TRBD1 (6 bases). Germline V CDR1 and CDR2: MNHEY, SMNVEV (reference sequence). V lost 5 bases, J lost 1 base, and 11 bases lay in between. The length of the CDR3 is 14 residues. CDR3 in amino acids: CASSTDRKNTEAFF. The DNA of the CDR3 is TGTGCCAGCAGTACGGACAGAAAGAACACTGAAGCTTTCTTT.

This clone has just a few counts. The chain links TRBV5-6 to TRBJ1-1; TRBD1 matches 8 bases. The germline CDR1 and CDR2 sequences are SGHDT and YYEEEE. V lost 4 bases to trimming and J lost 8 bases; unmatched junction nucleotides: 4. The CDR3 is made up of 12 amino acids. CDR3 in amino acids: CASSPRGLEAFF. The CDR3 bases are TGTGCCAGCAGCCCCAGGGGGCTCGAAGCTTTCTTT. Together with reference TRBV5-6 and TRBJ1-1, the CDR3 gives the full variable domain: DAGVTQSPTHLIKTRGQQVTLRCSPKSGHDTVSWYQQALGQGPQFIFQYYEEEERQRGNFPDRFSGHQFPNYSSELNVNALLLGDSALYLCASSPRGLEAFFGQGTRLTVV.

Only a few counts were recorded for this clone. The chain couples TRBV6-1 to TRBJ1-2; 7 bases fit TRBD1. The CDR3 length is 14 residues. Looked up from germline, CDR1 is MNHNS and CDR2 is SASEGT. J was trimmed by 0 bases and V by 6 bases; bases with no gene match: 4. This CDR3 reads CASSGTAANYGYTF. The CDR3 bases are TGTGCCAGCAGCGGGACAGCAGCTAACTATGGCTACACCTTC.

The chain links TRBV28 to TRBJ1-5; D is perhaps TRBD1 (5 bases). V gave up 3 bases and J gave up 4 bases, with 13 bases separating them. The CDR3 is 15 residues long. The germline V gene has CDR1 MDHEN and CDR2 SYDVKM. CDR3 region: CASSFDRLINQPQHF. DNA for the CDR3: TGTGCCAGCAGTTTTGACAGACTTATTAATCAGCCCCAGCATTTT.

This sequence joins TRBV7-2 and TRBJ2-1; TRBD2 agrees at 9 bases. CDR1 is SGHTA, CDR2 FQGNSA, per germline. V was pared by 4 bases and J by 2 bases, with 0 bases of the junction left unmatched. The length of the CDR3 is 14 residues. DNA of the CDR3: TGTGCCAGCAGCTCTAGCGGGGCCTACAATGAGCAGTTCTTC. It is translated as CASSSSGAYNEQFF.

CDR3 sequence: CASSPLPGLAGTSTDTQYF. CDR3 in DNA: TGTGCCAGCAGCCCCCTTCCGGGACTAGCGGGAACTAGCACAGATACGCAGTATTTT. J is TRBJ2-3 and V is TRBV7-9; 13 positions agree with TRBD2. Germline lookup yields CDR1 SEHNR and CDR2 FQNEAQ (reference sequence). CDR3 length equals 19 residues. The junction had 11 bases not matched to a gene; V was cut back by 5 bases and J by 0 bases.

This chain joins TRBV29-1 and TRBJ2-7, with 10 nucleotides matching TRBD1. The germline V gene encodes CDR1 SQVTM and CDR2 ANQGSEA. V shed 8 bases, J shed 6 bases, and the junction held 10 bases outside the gene matches. The CDR3 runs to 13 residues. In nucleotides, the CDR3 is TGCAGCTTCGGGGGGGACAGGGGAGGCGAGCAGTACTTC. Amino acid sequence: CSFGGDRGGEQYF.

This chain joins TRBV6-1 and TRBJ1-1; maybe TRBD1 (5 bases). The V gene's germline CDR1 is MNHNS and CDR2 SASEGT. V dropped 4 bases and J dropped 11 bases, with 17 bases sitting between them. CDR3 size: 13 residues. For the CDR3, the DNA is TGTGCCAGCAGTGCAGGGTTTCGGTTTTTGGCTTTCTTT. Translating gives CASSAGFRFLAFF.

This chain links TRBV5-4 with TRBJ2-7; 14 bases fit TRBD2. Trimming took 4 bases from V and 4 from J; bases not matched to a gene: 10. Germline assignment: CDR1 SGHNT and CDR2 YYREEE (reference sequence). This CDR3 spans 17 amino acids. The CDR3 DNA sequence: TGTGCCAGCAGCCGGCGGGGGACTAGCGGGAGTGAATACGAGCAGTACTTC. Protein sequence: CASSRRGTSGSEYEQYF.

This chain uses TRBV6-1 with TRBJ2-2; D is unresolved. The CDR3 sequence is 13 residues long. Trimming shortened V by 6 bases and J by 2 bases, and 7 bases separated the two germline ends. Germline CDR1 is MNHNS and CDR2 is SASEGT. The CDR3 DNA reads TGTGCCAGCAGCTACCATAACACCGGGGAGCTGTTTTTT. This translates into CASSYHNTGELFF.

The CDR3 protein is CASSFSGRGYYEQYF. The CDR3 DNA reads TGTGCCAGCAGTTTTAGCGGGAGGGGGTACTACGAGCAGTACTTC. J is TRBJ2-7 and V is TRBV27, with 11 nucleotides matching TRBD2. Trimming at V came to 3 bases and at J to 3 bases, leaving 4 bases not matched to a gene. The V gene's germline CDR1 is MNHEY and CDR2 SMNVEV (reference sequence). The CDR3 covers 15 residues.

J is TRBJ2-1 and V is TRBV12-5, with TRBD2 as a possible D gene (5 bases). This CDR3 is 13 amino acids long. Germline lookup yields CDR1 LGHNT and CDR2 FRNRAP. V gave up 3 bases and J gave up 9 bases, with 12 bases separating them. This CDR3 reads CASGFGPGSEQFF. CDR3 in DNA: TGTGCTAGTGGTTTCGGACCGGGGTCTGAGCAGTTCTTC. Together with reference TRBV12-5 and TRBJ2-1, the CDR3 gives the full variable domain: DARVTQTPRHKVTEMGQEVTMRCQPILGHNTVFWYRQTMMQGLELLAYFRNRAPLDDSGMPKDRFSAEMPDATLATLKIQPSEPRDSAVYFCASGFGPGSEQFFGPGTRLTVL.

This clone showed up just once. This chain connects TRBV7-6 to TRBJ2-5; a possible D gene is TRBD1 (6 bases). Germline lookup yields CDR1 SGHVS and CDR2 FNYEAQ. The CDR3 covers 15 residues. Trimming cost V 5 bases and J 5 bases, with 18 bases left between them. The CDR3 DNA sequence: TGTGCCAGCAGCCTCAGGACAGCCCGGGCGGAGACCCAGTACTTC. This encodes CASSLRTARAETQYF.

V is TRBV5-1 and J is TRBJ1-2, with D perhaps matching TRBD1 (5 bases). V was trimmed by 0 bases and J by 8 bases, leaving 14 bases between them. Per the germline V gene, CDR1 is SGHRS and CDR2 is YFSETQ. The CDR3 has 14 amino acids. The CDR3 region is CASSLAPGSEGYTF. The CDR3 DNA reads TGCGCCAGCAGCTTGGCCCCAGGGTCAGAAGGCTACACCTTC.

The gene calls are TRBV27 and TRBJ2-1; TRBD2 agrees at 8 bases. Unmatched junction bases numbered 3, after V lost 1 base and J lost 4 bases. Germline V gene lookup returns CDR1 MNHEY and CDR2 SMNVEV (reference sequence). The CDR3 spans 15 residues. This chain's CDR3 is CASSLLAGLYNEQFF. In DNA form, the CDR3 reads TGTGCCAGCAGTTTATTAGCGGGGCTTTACAATGAGCAGTTCTTC.

V and J are TRBV5-4 and TRBJ2-5, with 7 bases that match TRBD2. CDR1 SGHNT and CDR2 YYREEE come from the germline V gene (reference sequence). The junction had 8 bases not matched to a gene; V was cut back by 4 bases and J by 5 bases. The CDR3 covers 14 residues. The CDR3 DNA is TGTGCCAGCAGCGCTACTAGCGTAGGGGAGACCCAGTACTTC. Its protein is CASSATSVGETQYF.